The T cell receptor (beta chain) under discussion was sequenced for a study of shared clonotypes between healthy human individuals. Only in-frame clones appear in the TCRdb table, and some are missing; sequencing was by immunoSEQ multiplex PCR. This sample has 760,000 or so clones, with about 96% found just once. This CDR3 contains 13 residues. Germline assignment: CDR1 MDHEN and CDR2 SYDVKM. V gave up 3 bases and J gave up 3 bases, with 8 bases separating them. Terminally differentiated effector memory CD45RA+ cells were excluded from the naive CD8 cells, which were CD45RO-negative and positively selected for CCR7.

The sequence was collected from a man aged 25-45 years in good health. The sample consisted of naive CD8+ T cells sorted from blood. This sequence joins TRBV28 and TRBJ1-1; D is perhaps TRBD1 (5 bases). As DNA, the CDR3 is TGTGCCAGCAGTTTTGGGGGGGACACTGAAGCTTTCTTT. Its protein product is CASSFGGDTEAFF.